This TCR beta chain was recorded in a study of T cells expressing NK-cell markers. Turning to the study itself: Sorted CD3+CD56-NKG2C+, CD3+CD56+NKG2C- and CD3+CD56+NKG2C+ T cells were the source of the TCR beta repertoires. Seropositivity for HCMV was found in seven of the eight sequenced donors, with one seronegative. Findings and caveats of the study: Where several donors were concerned, these clonotypes also led the CD3+CD56-NKG2C+ fraction.

With the 5' RACE reads reprocessed, TCRdb shows one record per CDR3 protein and no DNA. Recorded for this sample: approximately 420,000 distinct CDR3 sequences. On this clonotype itself: Its antigen remains unidentified.

CDR1 and CDR2 from the germline V gene are SGHNT and YENEEA. This CDR3 is 16 amino acids long. This TCR came from a woman aged 50 to 65 in good health. The sample consisted of blood T cells: a sorted CD56 or NKG2C T cell subset, CD4+ or CD8+ T cells, or bulk PBMC T cells (not recorded which). The J gene is TRBJ2-5, the V gene TRBV11-3; no DNA is available, so the TRBD1 call from TCRdb remains unchecked. The chain's CDR3 is CASSLAGTGRQETQYF. The full variable domain, rest sourced from reference TRBV11-3 and TRBJ2-5, is EAGVVQSPRYKIIEKKQPVAFWCNPISGHNTLYWYLQNLGQGPELLIRYENEEAVDDSQLPKDRFSAERLKGVDSTLKIQPAELGDSAVYLCASSLAGTGRQETQYFGPGTRLLVL.